Here is one T cell receptor beta chain with its context. V lost 3 bases to trimming and J lost 4 bases; unmatched junction nucleotides: 10. The CDR3 spans 15 residues. Germline CDR1 reads DFQATT; CDR2 reads SNEGSKA (reference sequence). The data are from a study of control samples from healthy donors and cancer patients. Libraries were prepared by immunoSEQ multiplex PCR; TCRdb keeps only in-frame clonotypes and omits some of them. The sample lists roughly 370,000 clones; 75% to 95% were seen once. The chain uses TRBV20-1 and TRBJ2-5; TRBD1 agrees at 8 bases. Sequencing input: PBMCs. This TCR derives from a man aged 40-50 years with head and neck cancer. The CDR3 here is CSASAGGPGVETQYF. The DNA of the CDR3 is TGCAGTGCTAGTGCAGGGGGCCCTGGGGTAGAGACCCAGTACTTC.